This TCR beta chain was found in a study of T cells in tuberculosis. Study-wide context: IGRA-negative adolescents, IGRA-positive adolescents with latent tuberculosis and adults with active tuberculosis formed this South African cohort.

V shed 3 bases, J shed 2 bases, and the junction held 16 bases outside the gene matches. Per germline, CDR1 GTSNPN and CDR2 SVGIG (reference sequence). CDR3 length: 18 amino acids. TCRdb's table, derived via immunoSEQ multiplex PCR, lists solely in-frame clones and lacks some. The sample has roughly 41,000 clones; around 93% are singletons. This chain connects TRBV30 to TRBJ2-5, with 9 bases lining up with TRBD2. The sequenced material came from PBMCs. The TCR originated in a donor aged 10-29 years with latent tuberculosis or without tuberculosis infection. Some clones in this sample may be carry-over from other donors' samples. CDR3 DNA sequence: TGTGCCTGGAGCGCGCAAGTTCGGATAGCGGGGGAGCAAGAGACCCAGTACTTC. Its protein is CAWSAQVRIAGEQETQYF.